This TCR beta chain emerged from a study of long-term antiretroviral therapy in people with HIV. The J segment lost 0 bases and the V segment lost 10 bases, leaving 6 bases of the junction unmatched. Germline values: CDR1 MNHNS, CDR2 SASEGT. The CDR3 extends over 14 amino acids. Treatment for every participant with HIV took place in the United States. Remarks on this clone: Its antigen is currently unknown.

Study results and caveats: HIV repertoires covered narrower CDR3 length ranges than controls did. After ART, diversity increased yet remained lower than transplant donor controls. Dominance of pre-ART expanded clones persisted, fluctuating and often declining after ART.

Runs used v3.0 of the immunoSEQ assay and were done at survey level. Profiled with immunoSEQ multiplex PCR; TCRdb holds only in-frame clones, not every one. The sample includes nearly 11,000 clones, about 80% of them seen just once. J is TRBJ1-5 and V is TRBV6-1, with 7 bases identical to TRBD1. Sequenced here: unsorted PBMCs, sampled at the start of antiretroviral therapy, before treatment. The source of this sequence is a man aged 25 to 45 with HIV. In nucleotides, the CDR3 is TGTGCCACGCGACAGGGAAATAGCAATCAGCCCCAGCATTTT. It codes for CATRQGNSNQPQHF.